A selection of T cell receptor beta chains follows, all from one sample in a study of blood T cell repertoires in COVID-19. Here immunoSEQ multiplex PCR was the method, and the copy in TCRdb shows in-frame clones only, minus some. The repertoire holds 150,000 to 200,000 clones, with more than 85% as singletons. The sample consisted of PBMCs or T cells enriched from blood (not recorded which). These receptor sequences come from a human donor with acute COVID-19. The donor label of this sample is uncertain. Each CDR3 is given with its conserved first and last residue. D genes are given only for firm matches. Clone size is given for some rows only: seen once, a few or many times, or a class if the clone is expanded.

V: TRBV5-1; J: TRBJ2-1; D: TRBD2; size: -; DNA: TGCGCCAGCAGCTTGTGGCCACTAGCGGCGCTGGGGAATGAGCAGTTCTTC; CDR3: CASSLWPLAALGNEQFF
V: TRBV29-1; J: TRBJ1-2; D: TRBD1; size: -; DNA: TGCAGCGTACGACAGGGGGGTAGTTATGGCTACACCTTC; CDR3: CSVRQGGSYGYTF
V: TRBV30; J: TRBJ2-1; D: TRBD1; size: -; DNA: TGTGCCTGGAGTGTCTGGGACAGGGGGTCCTACAATGAGCAGTTCTTC; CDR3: CAWSVWDRGSYNEQFF
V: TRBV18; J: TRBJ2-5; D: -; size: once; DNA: TGTGCCAGCTCATCTGCCCAGGGGCCAGGGGAGACCCAGTACTTC; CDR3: CASSSAQGPGETQYF
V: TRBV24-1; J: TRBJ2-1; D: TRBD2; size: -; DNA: TGTGCCACCAGTGATAAGAAACCAGGACTAGCGGGGGTTTTTAATGAGCAGTTCTTC; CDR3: CATSDKKPGLAGVFNEQFF
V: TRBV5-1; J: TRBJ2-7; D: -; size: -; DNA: TGCGCCAGCAGCTTGGAATCGGGTAGCGAGCAGTACTTC; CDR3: CASSLESGSEQYF
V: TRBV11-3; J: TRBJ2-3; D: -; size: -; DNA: TGTGCCAGCAGCTTAGCCGGGTCTCCAGATACGCAGTATTTT; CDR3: CASSLAGSPDTQYF
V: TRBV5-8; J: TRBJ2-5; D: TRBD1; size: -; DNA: TGTGCCAGCAGCTTGAGGGGGCCCGGGGAGACCCAGTACTTC; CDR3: CASSLRGPGETQYF
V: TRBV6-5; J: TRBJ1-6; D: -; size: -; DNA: TGTGCCAGCAGTTACGAGGCTTATAATTCACCCCTCCACTTT; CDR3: CASSYEAYNSPLHF
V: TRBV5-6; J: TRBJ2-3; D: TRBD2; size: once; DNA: TGTGCCAGCAGCTTGGTTAGCGGGGGGCCAGATACGCAGTATTTT; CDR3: CASSLVSGGPDTQYF
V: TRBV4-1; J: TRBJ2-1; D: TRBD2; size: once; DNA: TGCGCCAGCAGCCAGATTCGCGGGACTAGCAACAATGAGCAGTTCTTC; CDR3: CASSQIRGTSNNEQFF
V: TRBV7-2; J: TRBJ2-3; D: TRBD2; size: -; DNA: TGTGCCAGCAGCACGACTAGCGGGGGGGCCGGACGTACGCAGTATTTT; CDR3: CASSTTSGGAGRTQYF
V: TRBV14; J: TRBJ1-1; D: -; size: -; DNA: TGTGCCAGCAGCCATACAGGGCCGAACACTGAAGCTTTCTTT; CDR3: CASSHTGPNTEAFF
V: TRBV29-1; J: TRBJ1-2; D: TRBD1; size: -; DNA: TGCAGCGTTGGGACAGGGGGCAGCGGCTACACCTTC; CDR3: CSVGTGGSGYTF
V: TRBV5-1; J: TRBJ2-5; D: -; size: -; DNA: TGCGCCAGCAGCTTTATCAGCGGGACCCAGTACTTC; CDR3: CASSFISGTQYF
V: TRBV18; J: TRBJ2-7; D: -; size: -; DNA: TGTGCCAGCTCACCAATTTGGCAGGGGAGCAACGAGCAGTACTTC; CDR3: CASSPIWQGSNEQYF
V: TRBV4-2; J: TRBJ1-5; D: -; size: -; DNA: TGTGCCAGCAGCCCCCGGGAAGATCAGCCCCAGCATTTT; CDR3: CASSPREDQPQHF
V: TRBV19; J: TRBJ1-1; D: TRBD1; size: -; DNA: TGTGCCAGTTCGGGACAGAGGGCCACTGAAGCTTTCTTT; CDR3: CASSGQRATEAFF
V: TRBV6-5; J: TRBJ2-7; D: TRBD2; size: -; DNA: TGTGCCTGTCCCGGGACTAGCGGACCTTTTTACGAGCAGTACTTC; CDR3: CACPGTSGPFYEQYF
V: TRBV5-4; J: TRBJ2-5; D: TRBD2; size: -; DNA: TGTGCCAGCAGCTCACGGACGGGAGGGGAGACCCAGTACTTC; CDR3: CASSSRTGGETQYF
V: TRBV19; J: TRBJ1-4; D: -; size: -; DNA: TGTGCCAGTCTCGCGCCTAACCCCATTCTGTTTTTT; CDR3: CASLAPNPILFF
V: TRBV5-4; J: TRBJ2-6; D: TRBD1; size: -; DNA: TGTGCCAGCAGCTTGTGGGGACAGGGGTACTCCGGGGCCAACGTCCTGACTTTC; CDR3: CASSLWGQGYSGANVLTF
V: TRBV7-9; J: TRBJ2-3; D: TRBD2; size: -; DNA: TGTGCCAGCAGCTCTAGCGGGGGGGCCCCAGATACGCAGTATTTT; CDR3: CASSSSGGAPDTQYF
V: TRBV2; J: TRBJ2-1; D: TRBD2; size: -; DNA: TGTGCCAGCAGTGCCACTAGCGACAATGAGCAGTTCTTC; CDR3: CASSATSDNEQFF
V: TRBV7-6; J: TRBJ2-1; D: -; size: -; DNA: TGTGCCAGCAGCTTAAGTAGCGGTTCCTACAATGAGCAGTTCTTC; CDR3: CASSLSSGSYNEQFF
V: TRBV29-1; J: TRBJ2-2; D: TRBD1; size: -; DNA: TGCAGCGCTAGGGGGACAGCGACCACCGGGGAGCTGTTTTTT; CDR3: CSARGTATTGELFF
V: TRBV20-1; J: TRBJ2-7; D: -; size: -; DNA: TGCAGCGTTGGCAGCTCCTACGAGCAGTACTTC; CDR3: CSVGSSYEQYF
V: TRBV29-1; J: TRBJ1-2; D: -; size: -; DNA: TGCAGCGTTGAGCAGGGGCTTAGCTATGGCTACACCTTC; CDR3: CSVEQGLSYGYTF
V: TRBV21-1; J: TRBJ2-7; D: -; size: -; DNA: TGTGCCAGCAGCAAAGCGGGGGGGGTCCCCTACGAGCAGTACTTC; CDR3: CASSKAGGVPYEQYF
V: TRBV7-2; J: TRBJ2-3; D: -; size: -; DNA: TGTGCCAGCAGATCAGCGGGCTCTAGCACAGATACGCAGTATTTT; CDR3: CASRSAGSSTDTQYF